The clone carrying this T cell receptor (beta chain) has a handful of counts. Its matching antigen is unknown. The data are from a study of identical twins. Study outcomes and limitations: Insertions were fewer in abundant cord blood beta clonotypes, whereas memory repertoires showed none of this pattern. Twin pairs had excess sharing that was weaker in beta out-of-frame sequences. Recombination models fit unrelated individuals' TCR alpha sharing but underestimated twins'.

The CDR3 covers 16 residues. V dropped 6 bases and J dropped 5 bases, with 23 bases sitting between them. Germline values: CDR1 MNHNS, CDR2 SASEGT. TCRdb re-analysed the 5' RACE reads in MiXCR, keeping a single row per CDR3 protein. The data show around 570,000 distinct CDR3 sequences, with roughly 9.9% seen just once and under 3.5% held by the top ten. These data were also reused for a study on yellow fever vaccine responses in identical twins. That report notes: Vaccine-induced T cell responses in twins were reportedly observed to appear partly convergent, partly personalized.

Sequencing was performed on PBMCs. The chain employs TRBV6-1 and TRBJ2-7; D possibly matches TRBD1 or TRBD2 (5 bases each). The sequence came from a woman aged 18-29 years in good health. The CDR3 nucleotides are TGTGCCAGCAGCTCACGGTGGGGGAGTTTTGGAGACGAGCAGTACTTC. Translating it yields CASSSRWGSFGDEQYF.